This paragraph reports one T cell receptor beta chain. Its specificity is not known. This CDR3 is 12 amino acids long. V gave up 4 bases and J gave up 3 bases, with 7 bases separating them. The germline CDR1 and CDR2 sequences are MGHDK and SYGVNS. This sample is drawn from a study of cytomegalovirus exposure and HLA in healthy donors. PCR was performed using 60 Vbeta and 13 Jbeta primers. Measured with immunoSEQ multiplex PCR; TCRdb has only the in-frame clones, and not every one. The sample shows around 110,000 clones, around 74% of them seen only once. Study observations and caveats: Cytomegalovirus status was reportedly diagnosed by the classifier with high specificity and sensitivity. An analysis was carried out at a later point. It showed that HLA-associated TCR beta chains were more clonally expanded than equally common non-associated chains. Reportedly, TCR beta sequences accurately predicted HLA-A and HLA-B alleles in most subjects.

This sequence joins TRBV25-1 and TRBJ2-7, with a weak D call TRBD1 (5 bases). This TCR was sampled from a woman aged 18-29 years in good health and CMV-seronegative. Sequences were obtained from PBMCs. The DNA for the CDR3 is TGTGCCAGCAGTGGGCAGGGCTACGAGCAGTACTTC. Its protein product is CASSGQGYEQYF.